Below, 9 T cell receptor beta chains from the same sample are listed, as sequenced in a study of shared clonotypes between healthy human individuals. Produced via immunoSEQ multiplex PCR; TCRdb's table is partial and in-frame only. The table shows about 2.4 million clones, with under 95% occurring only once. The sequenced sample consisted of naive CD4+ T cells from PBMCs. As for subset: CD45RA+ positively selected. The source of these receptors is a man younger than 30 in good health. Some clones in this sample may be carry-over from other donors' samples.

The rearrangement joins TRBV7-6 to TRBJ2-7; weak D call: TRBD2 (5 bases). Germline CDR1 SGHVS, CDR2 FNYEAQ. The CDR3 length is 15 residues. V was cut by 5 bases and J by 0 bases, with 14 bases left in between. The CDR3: CASSRTGISSYEQYF. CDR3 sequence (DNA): TGTGCCAGCAGCCGCACCGGGATTAGCTCCTACGAGCAGTACTTC.

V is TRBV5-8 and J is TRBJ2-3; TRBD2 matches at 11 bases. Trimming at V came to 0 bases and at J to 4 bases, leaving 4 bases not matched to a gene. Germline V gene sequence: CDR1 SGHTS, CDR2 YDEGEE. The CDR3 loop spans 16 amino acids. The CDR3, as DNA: TGTGCCAGCAGCTTGGGACTAGCGGGATTACCAGATACGCAGTATTTT. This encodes CASSLGLAGLPDTQYF.

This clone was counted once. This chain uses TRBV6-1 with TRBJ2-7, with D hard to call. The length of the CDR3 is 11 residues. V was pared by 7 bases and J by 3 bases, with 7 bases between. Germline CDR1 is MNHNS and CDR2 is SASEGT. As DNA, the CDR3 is TGTGCCAGCACCATGAGCTACGAGCAGTACTTC. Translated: CASTMSYEQYF.

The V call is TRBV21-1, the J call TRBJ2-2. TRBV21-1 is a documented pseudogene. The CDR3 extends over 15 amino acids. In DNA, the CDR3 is TGTGCCAGCAGGCCCACGGGCAGAAACACCGGGGAGCTGTTTTTT. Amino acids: CASRPTGRNTGELFF.

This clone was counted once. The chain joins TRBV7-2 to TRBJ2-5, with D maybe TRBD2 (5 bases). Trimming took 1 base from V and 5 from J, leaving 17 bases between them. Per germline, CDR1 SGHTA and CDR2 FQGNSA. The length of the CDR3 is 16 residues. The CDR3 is CASSLVGGAVGETQYF. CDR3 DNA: TGTGCCAGCAGCTTAGTAGGAGGCGCGGTTGGGGAGACCCAGTACTTC. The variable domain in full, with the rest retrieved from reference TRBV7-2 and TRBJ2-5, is GAGVSQSPSNKVTEKGKDVELRCDPISGHTALYWYRQSLGQGLEFLIYFQGNSAPDKSGLPSDRFSAERTGGSVSTLTIQRTQQEDSAVYLCASSLVGGAVGETQYFGPGTRLLVL.

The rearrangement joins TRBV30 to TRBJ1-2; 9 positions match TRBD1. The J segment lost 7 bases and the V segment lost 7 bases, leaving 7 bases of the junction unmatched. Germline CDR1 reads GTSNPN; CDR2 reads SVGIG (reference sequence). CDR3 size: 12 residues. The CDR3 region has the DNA TGTGCCTTAACCCACAGGGGGCTTGGCTACACCTTC. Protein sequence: CALTHRGLGYTF.

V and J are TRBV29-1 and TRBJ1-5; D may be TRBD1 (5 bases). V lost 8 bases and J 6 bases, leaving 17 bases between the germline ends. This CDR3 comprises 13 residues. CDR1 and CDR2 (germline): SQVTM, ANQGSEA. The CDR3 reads CSPGAGSTQPQHF. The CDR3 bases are TGCAGCCCCGGGGCCGGGTCCACTCAGCCCCAGCATTTT.

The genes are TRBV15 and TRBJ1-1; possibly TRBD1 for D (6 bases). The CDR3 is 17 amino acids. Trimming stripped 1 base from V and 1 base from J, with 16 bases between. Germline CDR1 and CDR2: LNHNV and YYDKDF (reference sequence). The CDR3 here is CATSRAIENRANTEAFF. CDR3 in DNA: TGTGCCACCAGCAGAGCGATAGAGAACAGGGCGAACACTGAAGCTTTCTTT.

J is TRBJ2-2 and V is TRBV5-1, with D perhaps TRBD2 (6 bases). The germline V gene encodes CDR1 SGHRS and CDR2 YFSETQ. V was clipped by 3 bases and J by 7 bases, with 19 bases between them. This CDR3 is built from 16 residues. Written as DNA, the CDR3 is TGCGCCAGCAGCTCTCTAGCGAAAGCTAAGGACGGGGAGCTGTTTTTT. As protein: CASSSLAKAKDGELFF.